This is a list of T cell receptor beta chains from one sample in a study of blood T cell dynamics during melanoma immunotherapy. Profiling relied on immunoSEQ multiplex PCR, and the TCRdb table lists in-frame clones only, not all of them. Of under 20,000 clones listed, around nine tenths are singletons. Sequences were derived from blood, sampled from a patient treated with checkpoint blockade. These receptor sequences come from a human donor with melanoma. CDR3s include the opening cysteine and the closing phenylalanine or tryptophan. D genes are given only for firm matches. Where a row states a size, it is once, few, many or the class of an expanded clone; other rows omit it.

V,J,D,size,DNA,CDR3
TRBV28,TRBJ2-5,TRBD1,.,TGTGCCAGCAGAATTTCCCGGGACAGGGGGCACGGGTCGGGAGAGACCCAGTACTTC,CASRISRDRGHGSGETQYF
TRBV7-2,TRBJ2-1,.,.,TGTGCCAGCAGCTTATTTGCGGGACGCTTCAATGAGCAGTTCTTC,CASSLFAGRFNEQFF
TRBV5-1,TRBJ2-5,TRBD2,.,TGCGCCAGCAGCTTGTCGGGGGGGCCAGGGGAGACCCAGTACTTC,CASSLSGGPGETQYF
TRBV28,TRBJ2-1,TRBD2,.,TGTGCCAGCAGGGGGTCGGCGGGAGGCTCCTACAATGAGCAGTTCTTC,CASRGSAGGSYNEQFF
TRBV7-2,TRBJ2-3,TRBD2,.,TGTGCCAGCAGCTTAGCAGCGGGGAGCACAGATACGCAGTATTTT,CASSLAAGSTDTQYF
TRBV7-9,TRBJ2-2,.,.,TGTGCCAGCAGTGTAGGAGGCACCGGGGAGCTGTTTTTT,CASSVGGTGELFF
TRBV7-9,TRBJ1-5,.,.,TGTGCCAGCAGCTTAGAGTACGAGGGAAGGGGCAATCAGCCCCAGCATTTT,CASSLEYEGRGNQPQHF
TRBV4-1,TRBJ1-2,TRBD1,once,TGCGCCAGCAGCCAAGATAGAGGACAGGGGGCCCCTTCTAACTATGGCTACACCTTC,CASSQDRGQGAPSNYGYTF
TRBV7-2,TRBJ1-1,.,.,TGTGCCAGCAGCCTCCGTGGACTCAACACTGAAGCTTTCTTT,CASSLRGLNTEAFF
TRBV5-1,TRBJ2-3,.,.,TGCGCCAGCAGCTTGGTAGATACGCAGTATTTT,CASSLVDTQYF
TRBV28,TRBJ2-3,.,once,TGTGCCAGCAGGGAATCCGGGCCCCTCTTGTATTTT,CASRESGPLLYF
TRBV28,TRBJ1-1,TRBD1,.,TGTGCCAGCAGTCCCGGGACAGGGGACATGAACACTGAAGCTTTCTTT,CASSPGTGDMNTEAFF
TRBV5-1,TRBJ1-1,.,few,TGCGCCAGCAGCTTGGCCCCAGTGGGGGCTTGGACTGAAGCTTTCTTT,CASSLAPVGAWTEAFF
TRBV10-3,TRBJ2-7,TRBD2,once,TGTGCCATCAGTGAGCCCGGGACTAGCGGGAGGGCCCATTCCTACGAGCAGTACTTC,CAISEPGTSGRAHSYEQYF